This T cell receptor beta chain was captured in a study of blood T cells in healthy people across ages. V was clipped by 7 bases and J by 4 bases, with 11 bases between them. Germline assignment: CDR1 ENHRY and CDR2 SYGVKD. This CDR3 is built from 13 residues. Using a J-beta primer mix together with a sample-barcoded 5' primer, a second PCR was run for roughly 6 to 12 cycles. TCRdb used MiXCR to reprocess the 5' RACE reads, holding one entry per CDR3 protein. The repertoire consists of approximately 760,000 distinct CDR3 sequences, with 20% to 25% occurring once and the leading ten covering under 10%. This clonotype was detected a few times. These records were also assigned to another study, of T cells of mothers and their children.

This chain uses TRBV10-3 with TRBJ1-3; D is ambiguous. This clonotype was obtained from a boy aged 10-17 years in good health. The sample comprised blood. CDR3 residues: CAITWGYGNTIYF. Here the CDR3 DNA reads TGTGCCATCACATGGGGTTACGGAAACACCATATATTTT.